The following is a T cell receptor (beta chain) sequence with its context. The sample carries other DNA sequences with the same CDR3. This CDR3 contains 14 residues. Trimming shortened V by 4 bases and J by 2 bases, and 11 bases separated the two germline ends. The germline V gene encodes CDR1 SGHRS and CDR2 YFSETQ. The data were taken from a study of siplizumab effects on memory and regulatory T cells. The method was immunoSEQ multiplex PCR; TCRdb's version includes in-frame clones alone and lacks a portion of them. The data hold some 100,000 clones, with more than 85% observed a single time. The chain is built from TRBV5-1 and TRBJ2-3, with D perhaps assigned TRBD1 or TRBD2 (5 bases each). Sequenced material: CD4+ T cells sorted from blood. This clonotype originated in a human donor in good health. Some clones in this sample may be carry-over from other donors' samples. As DNA, the CDR3 is TGCGCCAGCAGCCGGGACCGAGACACAGATACGCAGTATTTT. Protein product: CASSRDRDTDTQYF. Full variable domain (remainder filled in from reference TRBV5-1 and TRBJ2-3): KAGVTQTPRYLIKTRGQQVTLSCSPISGHRSVSWYQQTPGQGLQFLFEYFSETQRNKGNFPGRFSGRQFSNSRSEMNVSTLELGDSALYLCASSRDRDTDTQYFGPGTRLTVL.